These 25 T cell receptor beta chains share one sample of origin, sequenced in a study of tumor-infiltrating lymphocytes in primary liver carcinoma. Co-extraction of RNA and DNA was performed on about 18-33 mg of unsorted bulk tissue. Production of TCR beta cDNA used around 500 ng total RNA together with a constant-region primer. Library construction for TCR beta comprised three nested multiplex PCR rounds performed with slightly modified ARM-PCR. TRBV1-TRBV30 forward primers paired with a C-beta reverse primer were used in the first two PCR rounds, which ran about 11 cycles each. Each CDR3 protein is one row after TCRdb ran MiXCR on the multiplex PCR reads. The sample lists some 50,000 distinct CDR3 sequences; about two thirds were seen once. Sequenced sample: liver tumor tissue from sampling region 5. Subset reported: tumor region T5, tumor centre. The receptors were gathered from a man aged 40-55 years with primary liver carcinoma and hepatitis B virus infection.

There are many counts of this clonotype. The genes are TRBV16 and TRBJ1-4, with D possibly TRBD1 on 6 matching bases. Trimming shortened V by 2 bases and J by 3 bases, and 13 bases separated the two germline ends. Germline V gene data show CDR1 as KGHSY and CDR2 as FQNENV. This CDR3 is 16 amino acids long. CDR3 nucleotide sequence: TGTGCCAGCAGCCAACGCCGGACAGCCTCTAATGAAAAACTGTTTTTT. The encoded protein is CASSQRRTASNEKLFF. Variable domain in full (rest from reference TRBV16 and TRBJ1-4): GEEVAQTPKHLVRGEGQKAKLYCAPIKGHSYVFWYQQVLKNEFKFLISFQNENVFDETGMPKERFSAKCLPNSPCSLEIQATKLEDSAVYFCASSQRRTASNEKLFFGSGTQLSVL.

Concerning this clonotype itself: A much larger clone lies one base from this, so it may be a read error. The V gene is TRBV6-5, the J gene TRBJ2-2; 11 nucleotides line up with TRBD2. Germline V gene data show CDR1 as MNHEY and CDR2 as SVGAGI. The CDR3 is made up of 16 amino acids. CDR3 loop: CVSKVLGLADTGELFF. As DNA, the CDR3 is TGTGTCAGCAAAGTATTGGGACTAGCGGACACCGGGGAGCTGTTTTTT.

By share of the sample, this clonotype is medium-sized. V gene TRBV5-4 combines with J gene TRBJ1-2; no definite D call. CDR3 length: 13 residues. V lost 4 bases and J lost 3, with 10 bases in between. Germline loops: CDR1 SGHNT, CDR2 YYREEE (reference sequence). In DNA, the CDR3 is TGTGCCAGCAGCGTGGACCGCCACTATGGCTACACCTTC. Residues: CASSVDRHYGYTF.

Of note for this clonotype: Here the CDR3 omits its conserved ending phenylalanine or tryptophan, so a read error is the likely source. This rearrangement joins TRBV5-6 to TRBJ2-7; perhaps TRBD2 as D (5 bases). The germline V gene has CDR1 SGHDT and CDR2 YYEEEE. CDR3 size: 14 residues. The CDR3 DNA sequence: TGTGCCCGCAGCCCCCTGGACTTCTCCTACGAGCAGTACCTC. It is translated as CARSPLDFSYEQYL.

A note on this clonotype: This likely comes from a read error, as the CDR3 has no conserved phenylalanine or tryptophan at its end. Because the CDR3's place on the DNA is in doubt, the DNA is left out and the CDR3 is given as listed by TCRdb. The gene calls are TRBV11-2 and TRBJ1-2. The CDR3 spans 13 residues, counting both ends. The germline gives CDR1 SGHAT, CDR2 FQNNGV. CDR3: CASSLERNYGCTS.

Only one count was recorded for this clonotype. The chain couples TRBV6-1 to TRBJ2-3; D remains ambiguous. Trimming took off 11 bases at V and 2 bases at J, with 14 bases between the two ends. CDR3 size: 13 residues. The germline V gene encodes CDR1 MNHNS and CDR2 SASEGT. The CDR3 here is CAGCGLSTDTQYF. DNA of the CDR3: TGTGCCGGCTGTGGTCTCTCCACAGATACGCAGTATTTT.

This clonotype was seen ten or more times. The chain is built from TRBV6-1 and TRBJ2-5, with D tentatively TRBD1 or TRBD2 (5 bases each). CDR1 MNHNS and CDR2 SASEGT come from the germline V gene. Trimming cost V 7 bases and J 1 base, with 10 bases left between them. The CDR3 is made up of 13 amino acids. The CDR3 here is CASTREIQETQYF. The CDR3 DNA reads as TGTGCCAGCACCAGGGAGATCCAAGAGACCCAGTACTTC.

This clonotype has more than one count but fewer than ten. The CDR3 loop is CSARGDSLSNQPQHF. The CDR3 bases are TGCAGTGCTAGAGGTGACAGTCTTAGCAATCAGCCCCAGCATTTT. The chain uses TRBV20-1 and TRBJ1-5; D is perhaps TRBD1 (5 bases). Germline CDR1 DFQATT, CDR2 SNEGSKA (reference sequence). Trimming left V 1 base short and J 0 bases short, with 10 bases between. The CDR3 has 15 residues.

Note on this clonotype: This could be a read error, since a much larger clone is one nucleotide away. The V and J genes are TRBV28 and TRBJ2-5; maybe TRBD2 (7 bases). Trimming cost V 5 bases and J 0 bases, with 16 bases left between them. In germline, CDR1 is MDHEN, CDR2 SYDVKM. The CDR3 is made up of 16 amino acids. The CDR3 sequence is CASSTRLGGDQETQYF. CDR3 sequence (DNA): TGTGCCAGCAGTACTCGACTAGGGGGGGACCAAGAGACCCAGTACTTC.

A word on this clonotype: One end of the junction is discordant with germline, which a read error may explain. The chain joins TRBV29-1 to TRBJ2-3; 10 bases map to TRBD1. From germline, CDR1 is SQVTM and CDR2 ANQGSEA. The CDR3 is 13 residues long. CDR3 nucleotide sequence: TGCAGTGTTGACAGGGGGCAGAGAGATACGCAGTATTTT. Its translation is CSVDRGQRDTQYF.

Comments on this clonotype: Germline and junction disagree at one end, which may indicate a read error. The chain uses TRBV11-1 and TRBJ1-1; D ambiguous. The CDR3 consists of 13 residues. Germline CDR1 SGHAT, CDR2 FQDESV (reference sequence). CDR3 DNA sequence: TGTGCCACCAGCTCGACCTTAAACACTGAAGCCTTCTTT. It specifies CATSSTLNTEAFF. Using reference TRBV11-1 and TRBJ1-1 for the parts outside the CDR3, the full variable domain is EAEVAQSPRYKITEKSQAVAFWCDPISGHATLYWYRQILGQGPELLVQFQDESVVDDSQLPKDRFSAERLKGVDSTLKIQPAELGDSAMYLCATSSTLNTEAFFGQGTRLTVV.

Comments on this clonotype: An end of the junction differs from the germline gene, which may be a read error. The chain carries TRBV4-1 and TRBJ2-5, with 10 bases aligning to TRBD2. The CDR3 sequence is 16 residues long. Per the germline V gene, CDR1 is MGHRA and CDR2 is YSYEKL. CDR3 sequence (DNA): TGCACCAGCAGCCAAGATCGAGCGGGAGGGGGAGAGACCCAGTATTTC. As protein: CTSSQDRAGGGETQYF.

This clonotype was seen just once. J is TRBJ2-7 and V is TRBV11-2, with no clear D. Germline V gene data show CDR1 as SGHAT and CDR2 as FQNNGV. The CDR3 is 15 amino acids. CDR3 in DNA: TGTGTCGGCAGCCTAACTGTGGGAATATCCTACGAGCAGTACTTC. The encoded protein is CVGSLTVGISYEQYF.

This clonotype was counted ten times or more. V gene TRBV6-2 or TRBV6-3 combines with J gene TRBJ2-5; D is uncertain. The V end was cut by 2 bases, the J end by 2 bases, with 9 bases between. The CDR3 length is 14 residues. The germline CDR1 and CDR2 sequences are MNHEY and SVGEGT. Written as DNA, the CDR3 is TGTGCCAGCAGTTACGACGGCAGTCAAGAGACCCAGTACTTC. Its translation is CASSYDGSQETQYF.

Concerning this clonotype itself: This likely comes from a read error, as the CDR3 has no conserved phenylalanine or tryptophan at its end. Because the CDR3's place on the DNA is in doubt, the DNA is left out and the CDR3 is given as listed by TCRdb. This CDR3 reads CASSLEGKYGCSI. The rearrangement uses TRBV11-2 and TRBJ1-2. Germline V gene data show CDR1 as SGHAT and CDR2 as FQNNGV. Ends included, the CDR3 has 13 residues.

As regards this clonotype: This could be a read error, since a much larger clone is one nucleotide away. The rearrangement links TRBV7-9 to TRBJ2-7, with a possible D match to TRBD1 (6 bases). Germline CDR1 and CDR2: SEHNR and FQNEAQ (reference sequence). The CDR3 extends over 15 amino acids. The CDR3 DNA follows: TGTGGCAGCAGCTTAGGGATGGGGGCGTCCTACGAGCAGTACTTC. Protein sequence: CGSSLGMGASYEQYF.

A word on this clonotype: One end of the junction fails to match germline, which may point to a read error. V and J are TRBV11-2 and TRBJ2-1; no firm D call. The CDR3 sequence is 13 residues long. CDR1 SGHAT and CDR2 FQNNGV come from the germline V gene. The chain's CDR3 is CASSLDDDYEQFF. The CDR3 bases are TGTGCCAGCAGTTTAGATGATGACTATGAGCAGTTCTTC.

The chain links TRBV11-3 to TRBJ1-2, with D perhaps TRBD1 (5 bases). The CDR3 is 13 amino acids. The germline V gene has CDR1 SGHNT and CDR2 YENEEA. The CDR3 sequence is CVISLEGSYGYTF. CDR3 DNA: TGTGTCATCAGCTTGGAGGGGAGCTATGGCTACACCTTC.

With regard to this clonotype: At one of its ends the junction is not consistent with the germline gene, which may arise from a read error. The V and J genes are TRBV6-1 and TRBJ2-7; D is uncertain. CDR1 is MNHNS and CDR2 is SASEGT in the germline V gene. The CDR3 runs 11 residues. CDR3 protein: CPSSPYPDQYF. The CDR3 DNA reads as TGTCCCAGCAGTCCCTATCCCGACCAGTACTTC.

In the case of this clonotype: The junction departs from the called germline gene at one end, perhaps through a read error. This chain connects TRBV6-5 to TRBJ1-2; tentative D call: TRBD1 (6 bases). The length of the CDR3 is 14 residues. In germline, CDR1 is MNHEY, CDR2 SVGAGI. The CDR3 nucleotides are TGTGTCAGCAGTTATGACAGGAACGGCTATGGCCACACCTTC. As protein: CVSSYDRNGYGHTF.

On this clonotype itself: The junction and the germline gene differ at one end; a read error may be behind it. This sequence joins TRBV10-3 and TRBJ2-1; D ambiguous. CDR1 ENHRY and CDR2 SYGVKD come from the germline V gene. The CDR3 has 12 residues. CDR3 nucleotide sequence: TGCGCCATCAGTGACGGAGCGAGTGAGCAGTTCTTC. Its protein product is CAISDGASEQFF.

Many counts were recorded for this clonotype. The chain is built from TRBV4-2 and TRBJ2-1, with 7 nucleotides matching TRBD2. V trimming: 0 bases; J trimming: 4 bases; junction bases outside the gene matches: 6. Germline-derived CDR1 and CDR2 are LGHNA and YNFKEQ. The CDR3 covers 16 residues. CDR3 amino acids: CASSQDRSSGYNEQFF. The CDR3, as DNA: TGTGCCAGCAGCCAAGATAGGTCTAGCGGTTACAATGAGCAGTTCTTC.

With regard to this clonotype: Germline and junction disagree at one end, which may indicate a read error. The genes are TRBV11-2 and TRBJ2-7; maybe TRBD2 (6 bases). Germline CDR1 and CDR2: SGHAT and FQNNGV. CDR3 length equals 13 residues. CDR3 residues: CVSSLSYLASQYF. The CDR3 DNA reads as TGTGTCAGCAGCTTAAGTTATCTAGCGTCGCAGTACTTC. The entire variable domain, with the rest obtained from reference TRBV11-2 and TRBJ2-7, is as follows: EAGVAQSPRYKIIEKRQSVAFWCNPISGHATLYWYQQILGQGPKLLIQFQNNGVVDDSQLPKDRFSAERLKGVDSTLKIQPAKLEDSAVYLCVSSLSYLASQYFGPGTRLTVT.

V is TRBV29-1 and J is TRBJ2-6; 7 bases match TRBD1. The CDR3 totals 13 residues. Per germline, CDR1 SQVTM and CDR2 ANQGSEA. Trimming cost V 6 bases and J 6 bases; bases outside gene matches: 5. This chain's CDR3 is CSVTTGTANVLTF. The CDR3 nucleotides read TGCAGCGTGACGACAGGGACGGCCAACGTCCTGACTTTC. The whole variable domain, remainder taken from reference TRBV29-1 and TRBJ2-6, is SAVISQKPSRDICQRGTSLTIQCQVDSQVTMMFWYRQQPGQSLTLIATANQGSEATYESGFVIDKFPISRPNLTFSTLTVSNMSPEDSSIYLCSVTTGTANVLTFGAGSRLTVL.

In regard to this clonotype: A much larger clone sits a single nucleotide away, making a read error possible. The J gene is TRBJ2-7, the V gene TRBV7-9, with 8 nucleotides matching TRBD1. CDR3 length: 15 residues. Germline CDR1 is SEHNR and CDR2 is FQNEAQ (reference sequence). The CDR3 nucleotides are TGTGCCAGCAGCGGGCCCGGGACAGGTATTTACGAGCTGTACTTC. Amino acids: CASSGPGTGIYELYF. The full variable domain, completed using reference TRBV7-9 and TRBJ2-7, is DTGVSQNPRHKITKRGQNVTFRCDPISEHNRLYWYRQTLGQGPEFLTYFQNEAQLEKSRLLSDRFSAERPKGSFSTLEIQRTEQGDSAMYLCASSGPGTGIYELYFGPGTRLTVT.